A single sample is the source of the 2 T cell receptor beta chains below, sequenced in a study of blood T cell repertoires in COVID-19. The table came from immunoSEQ multiplex PCR; TCRdb's copy has only in-frame clones and leaves some out. The table has 90,000 to 150,000 clones, roughly 87% seen once. Material for sequencing was peripheral blood. The source is a human donor in a cohort sampled during active COVID-19.

The gene calls are TRBV29-1 and TRBJ2-5; the match to TRBD2 covers 14 bases. The ends lost 7 bases at V and 4 bases at J; junction bases unmatched: 5. The CDR3 length is 14 residues. Germline CDR1 and CDR2: SQVTM and ANQGSEA. As DNA, the CDR3 is TGCAGCGAGACTAGCGGGGGGGCCAGAGAGACCCAGTACTTC. Residues: CSETSGGARETQYF.

In its sample, this clone was seen a few times. This rearrangement joins TRBV4-1 to TRBJ1-3; no definite D call. CDR3 length: 15 amino acids. The germline V gene encodes CDR1 MGHRA and CDR2 YSYEKL. Trimming pared 2 bases from V and 2 bases from J, leaving 10 bases between. CDR3 amino acids: CASSQSDTAGNTIYF. DNA for the CDR3: TGCGCCAGCAGCCAATCTGACACTGCTGGAAACACCATATATTTT.